This T cell receptor (beta chain) was recovered during a study of Graves' ophthalmopathy and Graves' hyperthyroidism. The V gene's germline CDR1 is SQVTM and CDR2 ANQGSEA. Trimming took 4 bases from V and 0 from J; bases not matched to a gene: 9. The CDR3 is 15 amino acids. The authors amplified TCR beta CDR3 regions from RNA transcripts. The first-round RT-PCR employed HTBI primers together with the Qiagen OneStep RT-PCR kit. A multiplex PCR was then performed as the second round. Each CDR3 protein gets one entry after TCRdb re-called the multiplex PCR reads with MiXCR. The sample yields almost 750,000 distinct CDR3 sequences, 40% seen once. The count of this clonotype is one.

This sequence joins TRBV29-1 and TRBJ2-7; 7 nucleotides line up with TRBD1. What was sequenced was peripheral blood. This receptor was taken from an adult man with Graves' ophthalmopathy. The CDR3 protein is CSVGGTVGLSYEQYF. The CDR3 DNA sequence: TGCAGCGTTGGAGGGACAGTAGGCCTCTCCTACGAGCAGTACTTC.